These T cell receptor beta chains were read from a single sample in a study of blood T cell repertoires in COVID-19. Clones were sequenced by immunoSEQ multiplex PCR, and TCRdb holds only the in-frame ones, with some missing. Of 150,000 to 160,000 clones in the sample, about four fifths were seen once. The source material was peripheral blood. Receptors were obtained from a woman aged 60 to 75 with acute or convalescent COVID-19. CDR3s include the opening cysteine and the closing phenylalanine or tryptophan. The order of the fields is clone size, V gene, J gene, D gene, CDR3 protein, CDR3 DNA. A D gene is named only where the DNA matches it firmly. Clone sizes are given selectively: once, few, many, or a class where the clone is expanded.

abundance: NA; v_gene: TRBV7-9; j_gene: TRBJ1-4; d_gene: NA; CDR3aa: CASSSGQTNEKLFF; CDR3nt: TGTGCCAGCAGCAGCGGCCAAACTAATGAAAAACTGTTTTTT
abundance: few; v_gene: TRBV19; j_gene: TRBJ1-6; d_gene: NA; CDR3aa: CASTPQGHNFGYNSPLHF; CDR3nt: TGTGCCAGTACCCCCCAGGGACATAACTTCGGATATAATTCACCCCTCCACTTT
abundance: NA; v_gene: TRBV19; j_gene: TRBJ2-5; d_gene: TRBD2; CDR3aa: CAGTSGGAGKTQYF; CDR3nt: TGTGCCGGGACTAGCGGGGGGGCCGGGAAGACCCAGTACTTC
abundance: NA; v_gene: TRBV20-1; j_gene: TRBJ2-5; d_gene: TRBD2; CDR3aa: CSASDTSGGRQETQYF; CDR3nt: TGCAGTGCTAGTGATACTAGCGGGGGGCGACAAGAGACCCAGTACTTC
abundance: NA; v_gene: TRBV9; j_gene: TRBJ1-2; d_gene: TRBD1; CDR3aa: CASSSSGQAGGYTF; CDR3nt: TGTGCCAGCAGCAGCTCGGGACAGGCGGGTGGCTACACCTTC
abundance: NA; v_gene: TRBV28; j_gene: TRBJ1-2; d_gene: NA; CDR3aa: CASSRSSARTVAGYTF; CDR3nt: TGTGCCAGCAGTCGTTCATCTGCTCGGACAGTAGCCGGCTACACCTTC
abundance: NA; v_gene: TRBV3-1/TRBV3-2; j_gene: TRBJ1-5; d_gene: NA; CDR3aa: CASSRRDQPQHF; CDR3nt: TGTGCCAGCAGCCGCCGGGATCAGCCCCAGCATTTT
abundance: NA; v_gene: TRBV2; j_gene: TRBJ1-5; d_gene: TRBD1; CDR3aa: CASSGQGAGEPQHF; CDR3nt: TGTGCCAGCAGCGGACAGGGGGCGGGCGAGCCCCAGCATTTT
abundance: NA; v_gene: TRBV6-5; j_gene: TRBJ1-2; d_gene: NA; CDR3aa: CASSPDSSYGYTF; CDR3nt: TGTGCCAGCAGCCCCGACAGTTCCTATGGCTACACCTTC
abundance: NA; v_gene: TRBV27; j_gene: TRBJ1-1; d_gene: TRBD1; CDR3aa: CASRNSGGTEAFF; CDR3nt: TGTGCCAGCAGGAACTCAGGGGGCACTGAAGCTTTCTTT
abundance: once; v_gene: TRBV6-6; j_gene: TRBJ2-1; d_gene: NA; CDR3aa: CASSQQGGGDEQFF; CDR3nt: TGTGCCAGCAGTCAACAGGGAGGGGGGGATGAGCAGTTCTTC